This T cell receptor beta chain was sequenced for a study of blood T cell repertoires in COVID-19. Overall study: Specimens from acute and convalescent COVID-19 originated in the United States, Italy and Spain. Sample material is recorded as cDNA or gDNA derived from T cells, B-cell-depleted T cells, or PBMCs.

Authors' methods: For nucleated cells, counts were estimated from reference gene primer amplification. The method was immunoSEQ multiplex PCR; TCRdb's version includes in-frame clones alone and lacks a portion of them. From that table come the V and J calls and clone size; the DNA was used to work out D and trimming. The table shows about 190,000 clones, with about 89% occurring only once. Deletions cut 3 bases from V and 0 bases from J, with 12 bases between. The germline V gene has CDR1 SGHAT and CDR2 FQNNGV. This CDR3 is built from 15 residues. The sample comprised peripheral blood. V gene TRBV11-2 combines with J gene TRBJ2-7, with D possibly matching TRBD2 (6 bases). This clonotype was sampled from a man aged 35 to 55 with acute or convalescent COVID-19. The CDR3 DNA sequence: TGTGCCAGCAGCTTTTTACGGGGGTACTCCTACGAGCAGTACTTC. Protein sequence: CASSFLRGYSYEQYF.